Sequencing of this T cell receptor beta chain was carried out in a study of blood T cell repertoires in COVID-19. About the research overall: The United States, Italy and Spain supplied acute and convalescent COVID-19 samples. Sources were T cells, B-cell-depleted T cells, or PBMCs; the material itself was cDNA or gDNA.

Original data processing: Amplification with reference gene primers provided the estimates of nucleated cell counts. Clones were read by immunoSEQ multiplex PCR, and TCRdb kept only the in-frame ones, dropping some. That table supplies the V and J calls and clone size; D and trimming were determined from the DNA. The sample lists around 200,000 clones; under 90% were seen once. Germline V gene lookup returns CDR1 WSHSY and CDR2 SAAADI. With 6 bases clipped from V and 4 bases from J, the junction kept 7 bases outside the gene matches. The CDR3 is 14 amino acids. The sequenced sample was peripheral blood. This sequence originates from a man aged 30 to 39 with active or convalescent COVID-19. The rearrangement links TRBV10-2 to TRBJ1-1; 8 bases are shared with TRBD1. CDR3 in DNA: TGCGCCAGCAGCCGGGACAGGACCGCCACTGAAGCTTTCTTT. Its translation: CASSRDRTATEAFF.